This is a list of T cell receptor beta chains from one sample in a study of T-cell memory formation after mild COVID-19. TCRdb passed the 5' RACE reads through MiXCR, listing each CDR3 protein once. The sample lists a few hundred thousand distinct CDR3 sequences; approximately 8% were seen once. The material sequenced was PBMCs or a T cell subset sorted from them (not recorded which). The receptors here all came from a man between 18 and 29 years old who had mild COVID-19 (a few samples of this study predate the infection). Cell type and time point are not known. CDR3s include the opening cysteine and the closing phenylalanine or tryptophan. The order of the fields is V gene, D gene, clone size, J gene, CDR3 DNA, CDR3 protein. The D gene is left open where the match is weak. Size is omitted from some rows. Given values are once, few, many or a class for expanded clones.

V gene: TRBV7-2; D gene: -; clone size: few; J gene: TRBJ1-2; CDR3 DNA: TGTGCCAGCACCAACTCCCTGGGGGTTGGCTACACCTTC; CDR3 protein: CASTNSLGVGYTF
V gene: TRBV4-3; D gene: -; clone size: -; J gene: TRBJ2-7; CDR3 DNA: TGCGCCAGCAGCCAAGTATTGCGGGCCTACGAGCAGTACTTC; CDR3 protein: CASSQVLRAYEQYF
V gene: TRBV20-1; D gene: TRBD2; clone size: -; J gene: TRBJ2-5; CDR3 DNA: TGCAGTGCTAGATACCCCGGGGGGGCCTGGGAGACCCAGTACTTC; CDR3 protein: CSARYPGGAWETQYF
V gene: TRBV4-1; D gene: TRBD1; clone size: -; J gene: TRBJ2-3; CDR3 DNA: TGCGCCAGCAGCCAAGGTCAGGGGGCTTATACGCAGTATTTT; CDR3 protein: CASSQGQGAYTQYF
V gene: TRBV5-8; D gene: -; clone size: -; J gene: TRBJ1-4; CDR3 DNA: TGTGCCAGCAGCTTGTGGAGAGCAACTAATGAAAAACTGTTTTTT; CDR3 protein: CASSLWRATNEKLFF
V gene: TRBV7-9; D gene: -; clone size: -; J gene: TRBJ1-1; CDR3 DNA: TGTGCCAGCAGCCCGGCGAGGCGGGAAGCTTTCTTT; CDR3 protein: CASSPARREAFF
V gene: TRBV29-1; D gene: -; clone size: -; J gene: TRBJ2-5; CDR3 DNA: TGCAGCGTTGAAAGTGGACCCATTCAAGAGACCCAGTACTTC; CDR3 protein: CSVESGPIQETQYF
V gene: TRBV28; D gene: TRBD1; clone size: -; J gene: TRBJ2-1; CDR3 DNA: TGTGCCAGCAGATTAGGGACAGGGGTGGTTGAGCAGTTCTTC; CDR3 protein: CASRLGTGVVEQFF
V gene: TRBV7-2; D gene: TRBD1; clone size: few; J gene: TRBJ1-1; CDR3 DNA: TGTGCCAGCAGCCCCAGGACAGGGGCAATGAACACTGAAGCTTTCTTT; CDR3 protein: CASSPRTGAMNTEAFF
V gene: TRBV12-3/TRBV12-4; D gene: TRBD1; clone size: few; J gene: TRBJ2-7; CDR3 DNA: TGTGCCAGCAGTTTGGACAGGGGGCCGGGAGAGCAGTACTTC; CDR3 protein: CASSLDRGPGEQYF
V gene: TRBV11-2; D gene: -; clone size: few; J gene: TRBJ1-5; CDR3 DNA: TGTGCCAGCAGCCACTTGAATCAGCCCCAGCATTTT; CDR3 protein: CASSHLNQPQHF
V gene: TRBV7-8; D gene: -; clone size: few; J gene: TRBJ2-1; CDR3 DNA: TGTGCCAGCAGCTTACTATCGCCCGATGAGCAGTTCTTC; CDR3 protein: CASSLLSPDEQFF
V gene: TRBV7-6; D gene: -; clone size: few; J gene: TRBJ2-1; CDR3 DNA: TGTGCCAGCAGCTTCCGGGGCATTGAGCAGTTCTTC; CDR3 protein: CASSFRGIEQFF
V gene: TRBV5-1; D gene: -; clone size: -; J gene: TRBJ1-1; CDR3 DNA: TGCGCCAGCCGGTTAGGGGGTGCTGAAGCTTTCTTT; CDR3 protein: CASRLGGAEAFF
V gene: TRBV15; D gene: -; clone size: -; J gene: TRBJ1-6; CDR3 DNA: TGTGCCACCAGCAGAGATTTAAATTCACCCCTCCACTTT; CDR3 protein: CATSRDLNSPLHF
V gene: TRBV24-1; D gene: TRBD1; clone size: -; J gene: TRBJ2-1; CDR3 DNA: TGTGCCACCAGTGATTCAGGACAGGATGAGCAGTTCTTC; CDR3 protein: CATSDSGQDEQFF
V gene: TRBV13; D gene: -; clone size: few; J gene: TRBJ1-2; CDR3 DNA: TGTGCCAGCAGCTTAGGCCGGGGGAGCTATGGCTACACCTTC; CDR3 protein: CASSLGRGSYGYTF
V gene: TRBV12-3/TRBV12-4; D gene: TRBD1; clone size: -; J gene: TRBJ1-5; CDR3 DNA: TGTGCCAGCACCGGACAGGGGGCAGGGCAGCCCCAGCATTTT; CDR3 protein: CASTGQGAGQPQHF
V gene: TRBV4-2; D gene: TRBD2; clone size: -; J gene: TRBJ2-1; CDR3 DNA: TGTGCCAGCAGCCAGGGGAGCGGGACTAGCGTATACAATGAGCAGTTCTTC; CDR3 protein: CASSQGSGTSVYNEQFF
V gene: TRBV6-6; D gene: -; clone size: -; J gene: TRBJ2-5; CDR3 DNA: TGTGCCAGCAAGGACGTTCTCCAAGAGACCCAGTACTTC; CDR3 protein: CASKDVLQETQYF
V gene: TRBV21-1; D gene: -; clone size: -; J gene: TRBJ2-2; CDR3 DNA: TGTGCCAGCAGCAAGAAGGGGACAGGGGAGAACACCGGGGAGCTGTTTTTT; CDR3 protein: CASSKKGTGENTGELFF
V gene: TRBV5-4; D gene: TRBD1; clone size: -; J gene: TRBJ2-3; CDR3 DNA: TGTGCCAGCAGCTTGGGCGACAGGGGTCACACAGATACGCAGTATTTT; CDR3 protein: CASSLGDRGHTDTQYF
V gene: TRBV20-1; D gene: -; clone size: few; J gene: TRBJ1-4; CDR3 DNA: TGCAGTGCCGCCGACAGTTCTAATGAAAAACTGTTTTTT; CDR3 protein: CSAADSSNEKLFF
V gene: TRBV5-5; D gene: -; clone size: many; J gene: TRBJ2-5; CDR3 DNA: TGTGCCAGCAGCTGGCCCCAAGAGACCCAGTACTTC; CDR3 protein: CASSWPQETQYF
V gene: TRBV6-5; D gene: -; clone size: -; J gene: TRBJ2-5; CDR3 DNA: TGTGCCAGCAGCCGGGACGGGGGACAAGAGACCCAGTACTTC; CDR3 protein: CASSRDGGQETQYF
V gene: TRBV6-2/TRBV6-3; D gene: -; clone size: many; J gene: TRBJ2-7; CDR3 DNA: TGTGCCAGCAGTTACTCGGCCTACGAGCAGTACTTC; CDR3 protein: CASSYSAYEQYF
V gene: TRBV20-1; D gene: TRBD1; clone size: -; J gene: TRBJ1-2; CDR3 DNA: TGCAGTGCTAGGGCAGGGGGCGATTTGAGCTACACCTTC; CDR3 protein: CSARAGGDLSYTF
V gene: TRBV4-1; D gene: -; clone size: -; J gene: TRBJ2-6; CDR3 DNA: TGCGCCAGCAGCCCGGTGGAGGGGGCCAACGTCCTGACTTTC; CDR3 protein: CASSPVEGANVLTF
V gene: TRBV9; D gene: TRBD2; clone size: -; J gene: TRBJ2-3; CDR3 DNA: TGTGCCAGCAGTCGAGGACTAGCGGCAGGGACAGATACGCAGTATTTT; CDR3 protein: CASSRGLAAGTDTQYF